This TCR beta chain stems from a study of T cell changes during pregnancy in multiple sclerosis. In germline, CDR1 is MNHEY, CDR2 SVGAGI. There are 14 residues in the CDR3. V was pared by 5 bases and J by 4 bases, with 6 bases of the junction left unmatched. A single count supports this clone. Generated by immunoSEQ multiplex PCR, the TCRdb table keeps only in-frame clones and is missing some. Counted here are around 40,000 clones, 90% occurring once; the ten biggest clones make up approximately 0.37%. The sequencing used CD4+ T cells from peripheral blood mononuclear cells, collected in the second trimester of pregnancy. The gene calls are TRBV6-5 and TRBJ1-2; TRBD1 aligns across 8 bases. The clonotype originates from a female donor with multiple sclerosis, enrolled in a pregnancy study. The CDR3 here is CASSRQGSGYGYTF. The CDR3 DNA follows: TGTGCCAGCAGTAGACAGGGGAGCGGCTATGGCTACACCTTC.